The present entry profiles one T cell receptor beta chain with its context. This sample was taken from a study of T cell responses to AZD1222 COVID-19 vaccine. V was shortened by 5 bases and J by 8 bases, with 12 bases between the two germline ends. The CDR3 has 12 residues. TCRdb's table, derived via immunoSEQ multiplex PCR, lists solely in-frame clones and lacks some. The sample contains about 77,000 clones, approximately 92% of which appear only once. The sample in question was peripheral blood, obtained 28 days after the second AZD1222 dose. The receptor comes from an adult who received the AZD1222 COVID-19 vaccine. The gene calls are TRBV12-3 or TRBV12-4 and TRBJ1-1; D ambiguous. The CDR3: CASSPGRPEAFF. The CDR3 DNA reads TGTGCCAGCAGTCCCGGGAGGCCGGAAGCTTTCTTT.